This TCR beta chain is drawn from a study of control samples from healthy donors and cancer patients. Clones were read by immunoSEQ multiplex PCR, and TCRdb kept only the in-frame ones, dropping some. The table shows about 130,000 clones, with approximately 89% occurring only once. The CDR3 covers 14 residues. Between the trimmed V and J ends, which lost 5 bases and 7 bases, there was a span of 15 bases. Germline V lookup: CDR1 WSHSY, CDR2 SAAADI. This sequence joins TRBV10-2 and TRBJ2-1, with D possibly TRBD2 on 6 matching bases. The sequenced sample was PBMCs. The TCR comes from a man aged 45-65 years with head and neck cancer. This chain's CDR3 is CASSRGGLANEQFF. The CDR3 bases are TGCGCCAGCAGTAGGGGAGGTCTAGCGAATGAGCAGTTCTTC.